Sequencing of this T cell receptor (beta chain) was carried out in a study of shared clonotypes between healthy human individuals. Study outcomes and limitations: Sharing across four donors was highest in naive CD4 (around 5%) and lowest in memory CD8 (around 0.4%).

Generated by immunoSEQ multiplex PCR, the TCRdb table keeps only in-frame clones and is missing some. The sample lists millions of clones, over 85% occurring once. Germline V CDR1 and CDR2: SNHLY, FYNNEI. The J segment lost 3 bases and the V segment lost 8 bases, leaving 10 bases of the junction unmatched. The CDR3 extends over 15 amino acids. Concerning this clone itself: The antigen is undetermined.

This sequence was found in a man between 18 and 35 years old in good health. The rearrangement links TRBV2 to TRBJ2-3; 8 bases line up with TRBD1. Sequenced sample: naive CD4+ T cells sorted from blood. Noted subset: CD45RA+ positively selected. The CDR3 DNA reads TGTGCCAGCCGGGCAGGGGGCATTATAACAGATACGCAGTATTTT. Translating gives CASRAGGIITDTQYF. Full variable domain (remainder filled in from reference TRBV2 and TRBJ2-3): EPEVTQTPSHQVTQMGQEVILRCVPISNHLYFYWYRQILGQKVEFLVSFYNNEISEKSEIFDDQFSVERPDGSNFTLKIRSTKLEDSAMYFCASRAGGIITDTQYFGPGTRLTVL.